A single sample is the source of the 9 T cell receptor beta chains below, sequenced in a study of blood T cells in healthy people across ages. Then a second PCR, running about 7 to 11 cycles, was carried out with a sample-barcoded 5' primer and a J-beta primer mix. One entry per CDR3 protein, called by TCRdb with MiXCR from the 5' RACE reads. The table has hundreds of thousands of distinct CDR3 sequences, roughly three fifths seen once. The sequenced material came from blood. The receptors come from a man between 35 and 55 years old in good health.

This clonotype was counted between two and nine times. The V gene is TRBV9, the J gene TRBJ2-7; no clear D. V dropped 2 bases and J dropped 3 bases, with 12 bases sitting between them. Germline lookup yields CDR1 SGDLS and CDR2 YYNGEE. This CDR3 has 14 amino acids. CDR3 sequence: CASSVGSVHYEQYF. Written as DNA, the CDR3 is TGTGCCAGCAGCGTCGGCTCCGTACACTACGAGCAGTACTTC.

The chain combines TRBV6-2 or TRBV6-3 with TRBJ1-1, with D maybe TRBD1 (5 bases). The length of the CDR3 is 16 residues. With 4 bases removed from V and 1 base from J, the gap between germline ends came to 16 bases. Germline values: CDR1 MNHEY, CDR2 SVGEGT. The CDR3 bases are TGTGCCAGCAGTTCTCCCTATCAGGGAAGGAACACTGAAGCTTTCTTT. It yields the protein CASSSPYQGRNTEAFF.

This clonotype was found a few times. CDR3 amino acids: CASSQDLGDTQYF. The CDR3 DNA follows: TGCGCCAGCAGCCAAGATCTCGGGGATACGCAGTATTTT. This chain joins TRBV4-3 and TRBJ2-3; no definite D call. Trimming removed 0 bases from V and 6 bases from J, with 7 bases in between. CDR3 length: 13 residues. Per the germline V gene, CDR1 is LGHNA and CDR2 is YSLEER.

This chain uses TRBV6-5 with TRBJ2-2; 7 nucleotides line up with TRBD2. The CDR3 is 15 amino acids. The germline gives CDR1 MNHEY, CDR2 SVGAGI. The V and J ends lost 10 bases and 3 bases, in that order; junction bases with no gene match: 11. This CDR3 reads CATRTLREYTGELFF. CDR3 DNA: TGTGCCACCCGGACCTTGCGGGAGTACACCGGGGAGCTGTTTTTT.

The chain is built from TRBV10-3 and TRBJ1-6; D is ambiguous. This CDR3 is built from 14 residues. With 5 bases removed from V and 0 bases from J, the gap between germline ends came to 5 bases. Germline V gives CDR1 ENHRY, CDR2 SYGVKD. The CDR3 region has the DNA TGTGCCATCAGTTCGAGCTCCTATAATTCACCCCTCCACTTT. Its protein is CAISSSSYNSPLHF.

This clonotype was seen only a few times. CDR3 nucleotide sequence: TGCGCCAGCAGCTTGAGGACGGACTCTGGGGCCAACGTCCTGACTTTC. Translated, it gives CASSLRTDSGANVLTF. The rearrangement uses TRBV5-1 and TRBJ2-6; D unresolved. The CDR3 totals 16 residues. V was clipped by 1 base and J by 0 bases, with 8 bases between them. In germline, CDR1 is SGHRS, CDR2 YFSETQ.

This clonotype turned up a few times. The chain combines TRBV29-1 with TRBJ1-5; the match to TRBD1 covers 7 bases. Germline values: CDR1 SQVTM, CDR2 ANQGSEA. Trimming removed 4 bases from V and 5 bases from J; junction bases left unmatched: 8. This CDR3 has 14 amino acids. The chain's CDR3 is CSVGQGGAHQPQHF. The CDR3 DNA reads TGCAGCGTTGGACAGGGAGGGGCCCATCAGCCCCAGCATTTT.

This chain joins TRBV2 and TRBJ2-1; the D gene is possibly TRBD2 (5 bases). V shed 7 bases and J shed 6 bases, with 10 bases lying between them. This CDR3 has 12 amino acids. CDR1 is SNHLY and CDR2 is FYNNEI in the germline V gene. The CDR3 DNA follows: TGTGCCAGCACGACGGAGGTCAATGAGCAGTTCTTC. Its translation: CASTTEVNEQFF.

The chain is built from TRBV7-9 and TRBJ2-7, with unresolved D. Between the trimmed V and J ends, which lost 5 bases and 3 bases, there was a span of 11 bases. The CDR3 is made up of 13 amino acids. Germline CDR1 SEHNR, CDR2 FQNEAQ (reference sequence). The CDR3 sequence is CASSADGVYEQYF. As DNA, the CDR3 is TGTGCCAGCAGCGCCGACGGCGTCTACGAGCAGTACTTC.